One sample yielded the 10 T cell receptor beta chains listed below, sequenced in a study of blood T cell repertoires in COVID-19. Assay used: immunoSEQ multiplex PCR; TCRdb lists only in-frame clones, some missing. Seen here are roughly 230,000 clones, over 65% observed once, and the top ten hold approximately 3.6%. Sequenced: PBMCs or T cells enriched from blood (not recorded which). The receptors originated from a woman aged 55-69 years who had recovered from COVID-19.

V gene TRBV7-2 combines with J gene TRBJ1-1; a possible D gene is TRBD1 (6 bases). The CDR3 is 15 residues long. Germline CDR1 is SGHTA and CDR2 is FQGNSA. The V and J ends lost 5 bases and 0 bases respectively, with 13 bases between them. The CDR3 sequence: CASSPRQEMNTEAFF. CDR3 nucleotide sequence: TGTGCCAGCAGCCCACGACAGGAGATGAACACTGAAGCTTTCTTT.

The chain joins TRBV7-9 to TRBJ2-7, with TRBD1 matching over 9 bases. The CDR3 loop spans 15 amino acids. The junction had 3 bases not matched to a gene; V was cut back by 3 bases and J by 0 bases. Germline CDR1 SEHNR, CDR2 FQNEAQ (reference sequence). The chain's CDR3 is CASSLDRGSSYEQYF. The DNA of the CDR3 is TGTGCCAGCAGCTTGGACAGGGGAAGCTCCTACGAGCAGTACTTC.

The V call is TRBV9, the J call TRBJ1-2; 10 nucleotides match TRBD1. The CDR3 spans 15 residues. Trimming at V came to 3 bases and at J to 8 bases, leaving 10 bases not matched to a gene. Germline values: CDR1 SGDLS, CDR2 YYNGEE. This CDR3 is CASSEVGQGRRGYTF. The CDR3 DNA is TGTGCCAGCAGCGAGGTGGGACAGGGGCGGCGAGGCTACACCTTC.

The chain joins TRBV29-1 to TRBJ2-3; TRBD2 aligns across 14 bases. CDR3 length: 13 amino acids. CDR1 and CDR2 from the germline V gene are SQVTM and ANQGSEA. J gave up 12 bases and V 2 bases, and 4 bases lay outside the gene matches. CDR3 nucleotide sequence: TGCAGCGTTGAACTGACTAGCGGGGGGGCACAGTATTTT. Amino acids: CSVELTSGGAQYF.

This clone was detected a few times. This chain joins TRBV18 and TRBJ1-1, with unresolved D. The CDR3 length is 13 residues. Germline V CDR1 and CDR2: KGHSH, LQKENI. V was pared by 5 bases and J by 5 bases, with 12 bases between. The CDR3 region is CASSALAGTEAFF. CDR3 DNA: TGTGCCAGCTCAGCCCTTGCGGGGACTGAAGCTTTCTTT.

The chain is built from TRBV14 and TRBJ1-6, with 8 bases that match TRBD1. The germline CDR1 and CDR2 sequences are SGHDN and FVKESK. The CDR3 has 14 amino acids. J was trimmed by 7 bases and V by 5 bases; bases with no gene match: 4. Here the CDR3 reads CASSRTGRNSPLHF. The CDR3, as DNA: TGTGCCAGCAGCAGGACAGGGCGAAATTCACCCCTCCACTTT.

The chain carries TRBV11-2 and TRBJ1-1; D ambiguous. In germline, CDR1 is SGHAT, CDR2 FQNNGV. The CDR3 is 11 residues long. The V and J ends lost 5 bases and 7 bases respectively, with 8 bases between them. CDR3: CASSTRREAFF. DNA of the CDR3: TGTGCCAGCAGCACGAGGCGTGAAGCTTTCTTT.

The rearrangement uses TRBV5-4 and TRBJ1-4, with 11 nucleotides matching TRBD1. The V segment lost 4 bases and the J segment 7 bases; nucleotides outside the gene matches: 6. The length of the CDR3 is 15 residues. Per the germline V gene, CDR1 is SGHNT and CDR2 is YYREEE (reference sequence). Here the CDR3 DNA reads TGTGCCAGCAGCATCGGACAGGGGGCGGGTGAAAAACTGTTTTTT. Residues: CASSIGQGAGEKLFF.

The V call is TRBV7-3, the J call TRBJ2-1, with D tentatively TRBD2 (7 bases). V was trimmed by 5 bases and J by 8 bases, leaving 19 bases between them. CDR1 and CDR2 from the germline V gene are SGHTA and FQGTGA. This CDR3 is built from 15 residues. As DNA, the CDR3 is TGTGCCAGCAGCCAAGGGCGGGGGCTTCTGGATGAGCAGTTCTTC. Amino acids: CASSQGRGLLDEQFF. The full variable domain, completed using reference TRBV7-3 and TRBJ2-1, is GAGVSQTPSNKVTEKGKYVELRCDPISGHTALYWYRQSLGQGPEFLIYFQGTGAADDSGLPNDRFFAVRPEGSVSTLKIQRTERGDSAVYLCASSQGRGLLDEQFFGPGTRLTVL.

With respect to this clone: Different DNA sequences within this sample yield the same CDR3. This chain uses TRBV18 with TRBJ2-1, with a possible D match to TRBD2 (6 bases). The CDR3 length is 14 residues. Germline assignment: CDR1 KGHSH and CDR2 LQKENI. The ends were cut back, 3 bases at V and 0 bases at J, with 6 bases in the middle. Here the CDR3 DNA reads TGTGCCAGCTCACCCGGGAGCTCCTACAATGAGCAGTTCTTC. Translation: CASSPGSSYNEQFF.